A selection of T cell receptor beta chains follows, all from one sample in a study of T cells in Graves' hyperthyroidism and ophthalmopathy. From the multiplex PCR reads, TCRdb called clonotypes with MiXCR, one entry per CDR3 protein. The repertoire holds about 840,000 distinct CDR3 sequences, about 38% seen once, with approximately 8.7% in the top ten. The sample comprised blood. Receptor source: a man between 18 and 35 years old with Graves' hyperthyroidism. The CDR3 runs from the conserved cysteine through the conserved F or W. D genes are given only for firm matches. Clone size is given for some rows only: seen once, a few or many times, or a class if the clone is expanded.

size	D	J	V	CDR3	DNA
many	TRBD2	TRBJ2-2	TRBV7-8	CASSLRAGGYTGELFF	TGTGCCAGCAGCTTAAGAGCGGGAGGATACACCGGGGAGCTGTTTTTT
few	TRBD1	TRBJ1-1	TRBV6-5	CASSSTGYSEAFF	TGTGCCAGCAGTTCGACAGGGTATAGTGAAGCTTTCTTT
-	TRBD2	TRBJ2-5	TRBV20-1	CSARDRIGGYFTQYF	TGCAGTGCTAGAGATCGGATCGGGGGGTATTTCACCCAGTACTTC
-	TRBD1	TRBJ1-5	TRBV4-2	CASSQGLGTGNQPQHF	TGTGCCAGCAGCCAAGGCCTCGGGACAGGAAATCAGCCCCAGCATTTT
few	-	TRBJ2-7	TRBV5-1	CASSMSSYEQYF	TGCGCCAGCAGCATGTCCTCCTACGAGCAGTACTTC
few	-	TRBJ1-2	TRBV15	CATSTPPPGNPFYGYTF	TGTGCCACCAGCACCCCCCCCCCAGGGAACCCTTTCTATGGCTACACCTTC
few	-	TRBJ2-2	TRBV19	CASSMASSGTGELFF	TGTGCCAGTAGTATGGCTAGTTCGGGCACCGGGGAGCTGTTTTTT
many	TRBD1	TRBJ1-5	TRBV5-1	CASSPGQGHNQPQHF	TGCGCCAGCAGCCCCGGACAGGGTCACAATCAGCCCCAGCATTTT
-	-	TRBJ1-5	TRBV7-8	CASSLGRLSNQPQHF	TGTGCCAGCAGCTTGGGTCGGTTAAGCAATCAGCCCCAGCATTTT
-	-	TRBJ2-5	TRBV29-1	CSVRDIWETQYF	TGCAGCGTTCGGGACATATGGGAGACCCAGTACTTC
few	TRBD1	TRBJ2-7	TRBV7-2	CASSQVQGQGGEQYF	TGTGCCAGCAGCCAAGTGCAGGGACAGGGAGGCGAGCAGTACTTC
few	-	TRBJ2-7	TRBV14	CASSFLTTYEQYF	TGTGCCAGCAGCTTCTTGACAACCTACGAGCAGTACTTC
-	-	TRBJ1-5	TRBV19	CASSIMGPRWESNQPQHF	TGTGCCAGTAGTATAATGGGCCCCCGGTGGGAGAGCAATCAGCCCCAGCATTTT
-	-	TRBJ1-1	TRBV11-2	CASSQDPKAFF	TGTGCCAGCAGCCAAGATCCTAAAGCTTTCTTT
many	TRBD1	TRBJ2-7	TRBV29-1	CSTRQGPYEQYF	TGCAGCACCCGACAGGGACCCTACGAGCAGTACTTC
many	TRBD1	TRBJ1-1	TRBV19	CASNSVTGLMNTEAFF	TGTGCCAGTAATTCCGTGACAGGGCTGATGAACACTGAAGCTTTCTTT
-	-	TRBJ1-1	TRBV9	CASRNFGGTEAFF	TGTGCCAGCAGGAACTTCGGGGGCACTGAAGCTTTCTTT
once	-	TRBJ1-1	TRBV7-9	CASSLREDLEAFF	TGTGCCAGCAGCTTAAGGGAGGACCTTGAAGCTTTCTTT
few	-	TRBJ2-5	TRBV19	CASRASQAETQYF	TGTGCCAGTAGGGCCTCGCAGGCGGAGACCCAGTACTTC